These T cell receptor beta chains were read from a single sample in a study of T cell repertoires in cytomegalovirus infection. TCRdb re-derived calls from the reads in MiXCR, one entry per CDR3 protein. Of 300,000 to 400,000 distinct CDR3 sequences detected, 9.5% appear once; the ten largest clones hold approximately 4.5%. The sample taken for sequencing was PBMCs. Receptor source: a human donor in good health (CMV status not recorded). Some clones in this sample may be carry-over from other donors' samples. Both conserved end residues are part of each CDR3. The D gene is left open where the match is weak. For some rows the clone size is stated as once, few or many, or as a class when expanded; others skip it.

V	J	D	size	DNA	CDR3
TRBV6-2/TRBV6-3	TRBJ1-6	NA	few	TGTGCCAGCAGTTACGAGTATAATTCACCCCTCCACTTT	CASSYEYNSPLHF
TRBV7-2	TRBJ1-4	NA	many	TGTGCCAGCAGCCACGTGTGGGAAGCAACTAATGAAAAACTGTTTTTT	CASSHVWEATNEKLFF
TRBV28	TRBJ2-4	NA	few	TGTGCCAGCAGCCCGAGAAACATTCAGTACTTC	CASSPRNIQYF
TRBV4-3	TRBJ1-6	NA	NA	TGCGCCAGCAGCTCCCGGTGGGGGAGTAATTCACCCCTCCACTTT	CASSSRWGSNSPLHF
TRBV7-2	TRBJ1-1	NA	many	TGTGCCAGCAGCTCGCGACAGTACACTGAAGCTTTCTTT	CASSSRQYTEAFF
TRBV28	TRBJ1-1	TRBD1	many	TGTGCCAGCAGTTCGTCCCGGGACAGGGAAGCTTTCTTT	CASSSSRDREAFF
TRBV4-1	TRBJ2-2	TRBD1	many	TGCGCCAGCAGCCGTAGGGACAGGGGTTACTCGAACACCGGGGAGCTGTTTTTT	CASSRRDRGYSNTGELFF
TRBV7-2	TRBJ1-1	NA	many	TGTGCCAGCAGCTCTCCTCACGACCCGAACACTGAAGCTTTCTTT	CASSSPHDPNTEAFF
TRBV23-1	TRBJ2-7	TRBD2	NA	TGCGCCAGCCGTCTCCCGCGGGAGGAAGTCGAGCAGTACTTC	CASRLPREEVEQYF
TRBV12-3/TRBV12-4	TRBJ2-5	TRBD2	NA	TGTGCCTGCGGGGGACCTGAGCAAGAGACCCAGTACTTC	CACGGPEQETQYF
TRBV30	TRBJ2-5	NA	NA	TGTGCCTGGAGGAAGGCGGGGCCACAAGAGACCCAGTACTTC	CAWRKAGPQETQYF
TRBV6-2/TRBV6-3	TRBJ2-5	TRBD2	few	TGTGCCAGCAGGCCGACTAGCGGGAGAGGCGAGACCCAGTACTTC	CASRPTSGRGETQYF
TRBV28	TRBJ2-1	TRBD1	few	TGTGCCAGCAGTCGACAGGGGATTGAGTTCTTC	CASSRQGIEFF
TRBV5-5	TRBJ2-1	NA	many	TGTGCCAGCAGCTTGGCCGGGACAAATGAGCAGTTCTTC	CASSLAGTNEQFF
TRBV7-8	TRBJ2-2	NA	few	TGTGCCAGCAGCCCCGGGCAGGGATACAACACCGGGGAGCTGTTTTTT	CASSPGQGYNTGELFF
TRBV12-5	TRBJ2-3	TRBD2	NA	TGTGCTAGTGGCGTTGGGACTAGGAACACAGATACGCAGTATTTT	CASGVGTRNTDTQYF
TRBV27	TRBJ2-7	TRBD2	few	TGTGCCAGCAGTATGGGACTAGCGGGAGTCGAGCAGTACTTC	CASSMGLAGVEQYF
TRBV13	TRBJ1-1	TRBD1	NA	TGTGCCAGCAGCCATACAGGGGCGGCGAACACTGAAGCTTTCTTT	CASSHTGAANTEAFF
TRBV7-2	TRBJ1-1	NA	many	TGTGCCAGCAGCTTAATAGGGCAGCTGAACACTGAAGCTTTCTTT	CASSLIGQLNTEAFF
TRBV25-1	TRBJ2-5	NA	many	TGTGCCAGCAGTGAATGGCACGAGGGTGGGGGGGCGGAGACCCAGTACTTC	CASSEWHEGGGAETQYF
TRBV7-2	TRBJ1-2	NA	many	TGTGCCAGCAGCTTCCTCCCCCTTATCTTC	CASSFLPLIF
TRBV7-2	TRBJ2-7	NA	NA	TGTGCCAGCAGCTTAGTGGTAGCCTACGAGCAGTACTTC	CASSLVVAYEQYF
TRBV25-1	TRBJ1-1	NA	few	TGTGCCAGCAGTGAATCACACGTGAGCCGAGCTTTCTTT	CASSESHVSRAFF
TRBV7-2	TRBJ2-3	TRBD2	many	TGTGCCAGCAGCTTAGCCCTTGGCGTTAGCGGGATGTCCGCAGATACGCAGTATTTT	CASSLALGVSGMSADTQYF
TRBV7-6	TRBJ2-1	TRBD2	few	TGTGCCAGCAGCTTTCGAACGTCTGGTAGCGGGAGGAATGAGCAGTTCTTC	CASSFRTSGSGRNEQFF
TRBV7-2	TRBJ1-3	TRBD1	many	TGTGCCAGCAGCCCAGTAACGACAGGGACGGGAAACACCATATATTTT	CASSPVTTGTGNTIYF
TRBV7-9	TRBJ1-5	TRBD1	NA	TGTGCCAGCAGCTTAACGACAGGGGGAAGGGGCAATCAGCCCCAGCATTTT	CASSLTTGGRGNQPQHF
TRBV20-1	TRBJ2-3	TRBD2	few	TGCAGTGCCATCGGACTAGCGGGAGGCACAGATACGCAGTATTTT	CSAIGLAGGTDTQYF
TRBV6-2/TRBV6-3	TRBJ1-3	NA	many	TGTGCCAGCACCTCACCTCCTTGGGACCGTCGTCGCTCTGGAAACACCATATATTTT	CASTSPPWDRRRSGNTIYF
TRBV4-2	TRBJ2-7	NA	NA	TGTGCCAGCGGGAAAGAGGCCGGAGGAGGCTACGAGCAGTACTTC	CASGKEAGGGYEQYF
TRBV7-2	TRBJ1-2	NA	few	TGTGCCAGCAGCTTGGACAAGTATGGCTACACCTTC	CASSLDKYGYTF
TRBV2	TRBJ2-1	TRBD2	NA	TGTGCCAGCAGTGAGCTACTAGCGGGGGTCAATGAGCAGTTCTTC	CASSELLAGVNEQFF
TRBV12-3/TRBV12-4	TRBJ1-4	TRBD1	many	TGTGCCAGCAGCGATCCGGGCAGGGGGAGACGGGAAAAACTGTTTTTT	CASSDPGRGRREKLFF
TRBV20-1	TRBJ2-6	TRBD1	few	TGCAGTGCTAGAGTCCACAGGGGCACTGGGGCCAACGTCCTGACTTTC	CSARVHRGTGANVLTF
TRBV5-6	TRBJ2-7	TRBD1	NA	TGTGCCAGCAGCTCCGGGACAGGGAGGGGCTGGGTCGAGCAGTACTTC	CASSSGTGRGWVEQYF
TRBV10-3	TRBJ2-7	NA	NA	TGTGCCATCAGTGAGTTGTCCGAGCAGTACTTC	CAISELSEQYF
TRBV18	TRBJ1-2	NA	few	TGTGCCAGCTCACTTGCGGGCGGTTCTAACTATGGCTACACCTTC	CASSLAGGSNYGYTF